The 9 T cell receptor beta chains in this list originate from one sample, sequenced in a study of shared clonotypes between healthy human individuals (dated by TCRdb to about 2020). The protocol used for the library was the immunoSEQ multiplex PCR assay. TCRdb limited this immuneACCESS table to in-frame rearrangements with V and J called. A share of clones is missing; checked studies link under half to unresolved V genes, and the rest is unexplained. For this sample the table gives 2 million to 3 million clones, of which under 95% were detected only once. The top ten constitute around 0.37% of the sample. Sequencing was carried out using naive CD4+ T cells from PBMCs. Taken with the paper, the label for cell subset or site translates to: CD45RA+ positively selected. All receptors derive from a young man in good health. Some clones in this sample may be carry-over from other donors' samples.

Points on this clone: This CDR3 is also generated by other DNA sequences in the sample. This chain uses TRBV7-3 with TRBJ2-5, with D possibly matching TRBD2 (6 bases). Per the germline V gene, CDR1 is SGHTA and CDR2 is FQGTGA. V lost 2 bases and J lost 5, with 9 bases in between. The CDR3 loop spans 13 amino acids. The CDR3 sequence is CASSLLGTETQYF. DNA for the CDR3: TGTGCCAGCAGCTTATTAGGGACTGAGACCCAGTACTTC.

The chain combines TRBV5-6 with TRBJ1-4; the D gene is possibly TRBD1 (6 bases). The CDR3 is 14 amino acids. Germline values: CDR1 SGHDT, CDR2 YYEEEE. V was clipped by 4 bases and J by 4 bases, with 11 bases between them. The CDR3 sequence: CASSRGADNEKLFF. CDR3 nucleotide sequence: TGTGCCAGCAGCCGGGGGGCCGATAATGAAAAACTGTTTTTT.

The V gene is TRBV28, the J gene TRBJ1-2; 10 nucleotides match TRBD1. V dropped 2 bases and J dropped 8; count of bases not matched to a gene: 5. This CDR3 is built from 14 residues. CDR1 and CDR2 from the germline V gene are MDHEN and SYDVKM. CDR3: CASSLPGTGEGYTF. In DNA, the CDR3 is TGTGCCAGCAGTTTACCGGGGACAGGGGAAGGCTACACCTTC.

The genes are TRBV29-1 and TRBJ1-1; D unclear. Trimming stripped 3 bases from V and 1 base from J, with 9 bases between. This CDR3 comprises 13 residues. Germline assignment: CDR1 SQVTM and CDR2 ANQGSEA. The CDR3 sequence: CSVDRGRNTEAFF. As DNA, the CDR3 is TGCAGCGTTGATCGCGGCAGGAACACTGAAGCTTTCTTT. Complete variable domain (other parts from reference TRBV29-1 and TRBJ1-1): SAVISQKPSRDICQRGTSLTIQCQVDSQVTMMFWYRQQPGQSLTLIATANQGSEATYESGFVIDKFPISRPNLTFSTLTVSNMSPEDSSIYLCSVDRGRNTEAFFGQGTRLTVV.

The chain links TRBV18 to TRBJ2-1, with D possibly TRBD2 on 5 matching bases. V lost 3 bases and J 10 bases, leaving 10 bases between the germline ends. The CDR3 length is 12 residues. CDR1 is KGHSH, CDR2 LQKENI, per germline. This CDR3 is CASSPAREEQFF. Here the CDR3 DNA reads TGTGCCAGCTCACCGGCTAGGGAGGAGCAGTTCTTC.

As to this clone: Other DNA sequences within the sample encode an identical CDR3. CDR3 loop: CASRVQGSQPQHF. The CDR3 region has the DNA TGTGCCAGCAGGGTCCAGGGAAGTCAGCCCCAGCATTTT. V and J are TRBV2 and TRBJ1-5, with D possibly matching TRBD1 (5 bases). The CDR3 extends over 13 amino acids. V was cut by 6 bases and J by 6 bases, with 12 bases left in between. Germline V CDR1 and CDR2: SNHLY, FYNNEI.

This rearrangement joins TRBV5-5 to TRBJ2-5, with D possibly TRBD2 on 6 matching bases. Trimming cost V 3 bases and J 5 bases, with 14 bases left between them. Germline V gene data show CDR1 as SGHKS and CDR2 as YYEKEE (reference sequence). This CDR3 region has 14 residues. CDR3 DNA sequence: TGTGCCAGCAGCTCCGGGACTTTAATCGAGACCCAGTACTTC. It translates to CASSSGTLIETQYF.

V usage is TRBV7-3 and J usage is TRBJ2-2; D remains ambiguous. V was shortened by 1 base and J by 8 bases, with 2 bases between the two germline ends. Per the germline V gene, CDR1 is SGHTA and CDR2 is FQGTGA. This CDR3 comprises 11 residues. The CDR3 loop is CASSLMGELFF. In DNA, the CDR3 is TGTGCCAGCAGCTTAATGGGGGAGCTGTTTTTT.

This sequence joins TRBV7-3 and TRBJ2-2, with D perhaps matching TRBD1 (5 bases). The CDR3 covers 15 residues. Trimming left V 1 base short and J 2 bases short, with 8 bases between. CDR1 and CDR2 (germline): SGHTA, FQGTGA. The CDR3 bases are TGTGCCAGCAGCTTAAGAAGGGGAAACACCGGGGAGCTGTTTTTT. Residues: CASSLRRGNTGELFF.